This is a list of T cell receptor beta chains from one sample in a study of PD-L1 blockade in urothelial cancer. Sequenced by immunoSEQ multiplex PCR; TCRdb stores in-frame clones only, minus some. The table has about 47,000 clones, around 80% seen once. This sample comprised PBMCs, obtained around atezolizumab (anti-PD-L1) treatment. These receptors originate from a man aged 60 to 75 with urothelial cancer. Both conserved end residues are part of each CDR3. A D gene is named only where the DNA matches it firmly. Not every row has a clone size; where given, it reads once, few, many or a size class.

j_call: TRBJ1-5
v_call: TRBV5-1
clone_size: -
d_call: -
cdr3_aa: CASSPLGQSNQPQHF
cdr3_nt: TGCGCCAGCAGCCCCCTTGGACAGAGCAATCAGCCCCAGCATTTT

j_call: TRBJ2-2
v_call: TRBV9
clone_size: once
d_call: -
cdr3_aa: CASSVDRAGTGELFF
cdr3_nt: TGTGCCAGCAGCGTAGACAGGGCGGGCACCGGGGAGCTGTTTTTT

j_call: TRBJ2-2
v_call: TRBV19
clone_size: -
d_call: -
cdr3_aa: CASETGLYTGELFF
cdr3_nt: TGTGCCAGCGAGACGGGACTTTACACCGGGGAGCTGTTTTTT

j_call: TRBJ2-2
v_call: TRBV7-9
clone_size: once
d_call: TRBD1
cdr3_aa: CASTPGQGVGELFF
cdr3_nt: TGTGCCAGCACCCCGGGACAGGGCGTCGGGGAGCTGTTTTTT

j_call: TRBJ1-4
v_call: TRBV7-9
clone_size: few
d_call: TRBD1
cdr3_aa: CASSLKVEGGLATNEKLFF
cdr3_nt: TGTGCCAGCAGCTTAAAAGTCGAAGGGGGCCTTGCAACTAATGAAAAACTGTTTTTT

j_call: TRBJ2-5
v_call: TRBV30
clone_size: once
d_call: -
cdr3_aa: CAWSVQSGWETQYF
cdr3_nt: TGTGCCTGGAGTGTACAGAGCGGATGGGAGACCCAGTACTTC

j_call: TRBJ2-1
v_call: TRBV29-1
clone_size: many
d_call: TRBD2
cdr3_aa: CSTGLAGGSYNEQFF
cdr3_nt: TGCAGCACTGGACTAGCGGGAGGATCCTACAATGAGCAGTTCTTC

j_call: TRBJ1-2
v_call: TRBV18
clone_size: -
d_call: -
cdr3_aa: CASSRQNNYGYTF
cdr3_nt: TGTGCCAGCTCAAGACAGAATAACTATGGCTACACCTTC

j_call: TRBJ1-2
v_call: TRBV28
clone_size: -
d_call: -
cdr3_aa: CASSSGGQGINYGYTF
cdr3_nt: TGTGCCAGCAGTTCGGGGGGTCAGGGAATTAACTATGGCTACACCTTC

j_call: TRBJ2-7
v_call: TRBV28
clone_size: -
d_call: TRBD2
cdr3_aa: CASSFSGRANLDEQYF
cdr3_nt: TGTGCCAGCAGTTTCAGTGGGAGGGCGAATTTAGACGAGCAGTACTTC

j_call: TRBJ1-1
v_call: TRBV29-1
clone_size: -
d_call: TRBD1
cdr3_aa: CSSGTGGTEAFF
cdr3_nt: TGCAGCTCCGGTACAGGGGGCACTGAAGCTTTCTTT

j_call: TRBJ2-1
v_call: TRBV7-9
clone_size: -
d_call: TRBD2
cdr3_aa: CASSPSGGEIYEQFF
cdr3_nt: TGTGCCAGCAGCCCCAGCGGGGGGGAGATCTATGAGCAGTTCTTC

j_call: TRBJ1-2
v_call: TRBV19
clone_size: few
d_call: TRBD1
cdr3_aa: CASAGRGQSYGYTF
cdr3_nt: TGTGCCAGTGCCGGTCGGGGACAGTCCTATGGCTACACCTTC

j_call: TRBJ1-2
v_call: TRBV5-1
clone_size: -
d_call: TRBD1
cdr3_aa: CASSLDRGPNYGYTF
cdr3_nt: TGCGCCAGCAGCTTGGATAGGGGGCCTAACTATGGCTACACCTTC

j_call: TRBJ2-3
v_call: TRBV7-2
clone_size: -
d_call: TRBD2
cdr3_aa: CASSPPGTSGRIRTDTQYF
cdr3_nt: TGTGCCAGCAGCCCCCCCGGGACTAGCGGGAGGATTCGCACAGATACGCAGTATTTT

j_call: TRBJ1-2
v_call: TRBV11-2
clone_size: -
d_call: TRBD1
cdr3_aa: CASSPLRRTGGPNYGYTF
cdr3_nt: TGTGCCAGCAGCCCACTAAGGCGTACAGGGGGCCCTAACTATGGCTACACCTTC

j_call: TRBJ2-7
v_call: TRBV6-6
clone_size: -
d_call: -
cdr3_aa: CASETGNAYEQYF
cdr3_nt: TGTGCCTCAGAAACGGGGAACGCCTACGAGCAGTACTTC

j_call: TRBJ1-1
v_call: TRBV2
clone_size: -
d_call: -
cdr3_aa: CASSSTTNTEAFF
cdr3_nt: TGTGCCAGCAGTTCCACAACGAACACTGAAGCTTTCTTT

j_call: TRBJ1-5
v_call: TRBV18
clone_size: -
d_call: -
cdr3_aa: CASSPTGPPNQPQHF
cdr3_nt: TGTGCCAGCTCACCTACAGGGCCTCCGAATCAGCCCCAGCATTTT

j_call: TRBJ1-2
v_call: TRBV29-1
clone_size: -
d_call: -
cdr3_aa: CSVIYSNYGYTF
cdr3_nt: TGCAGCGTTATCTACAGTAACTATGGCTACACCTTC

j_call: TRBJ1-1
v_call: TRBV10-1
clone_size: -
d_call: -
cdr3_aa: CASSETGLSEAFF
cdr3_nt: TGCGCCAGCAGTGAAACAGGGCTTAGTGAAGCTTTCTTT

j_call: TRBJ2-7
v_call: TRBV27
clone_size: -
d_call: -
cdr3_aa: CASSLSRDSYEQYF
cdr3_nt: TGTGCCAGCAGTTTATCGAGGGACTCCTACGAGCAGTACTTC

j_call: TRBJ1-1
v_call: TRBV28
clone_size: -
d_call: -
cdr3_aa: CASSPYAAYEAFF
cdr3_nt: TGTGCCAGCAGCCCCTACGCGGCTTATGAAGCTTTCTTT

j_call: TRBJ2-7
v_call: TRBV5-8
clone_size: few
d_call: TRBD1
cdr3_aa: CASSLGDRVHEQYF
cdr3_nt: TGTGCCAGCAGCTTGGGGGACAGGGTCCACGAGCAGTACTTC

j_call: TRBJ2-7
v_call: TRBV7-2
clone_size: -
d_call: -
cdr3_aa: CASSRGTSLYEQYF
cdr3_nt: TGTGCCAGCAGCAGAGGTACGAGCCTCTACGAGCAGTACTTC

j_call: TRBJ2-3
v_call: TRBV4-1
clone_size: -
d_call: -
cdr3_aa: CASSQERTGWDTQYF
cdr3_nt: TGCGCCAGCAGCCAAGAAAGAACAGGGTGGGATACGCAGTATTTT

j_call: TRBJ2-5
v_call: TRBV28
clone_size: -
d_call: -
cdr3_aa: CASSFSLAAETQYF
cdr3_nt: TGTGCCAGCAGTTTCAGCCTAGCCGCAGAGACCCAGTACTTC

j_call: TRBJ1-2
v_call: TRBV29-1
clone_size: -
d_call: TRBD1
cdr3_aa: CSVEGQGAGGYTF
cdr3_nt: TGCAGCGTTGAAGGTCAGGGGGCGGGAGGCTACACCTTC

j_call: TRBJ1-2
v_call: TRBV7-2
clone_size: -
d_call: TRBD1
cdr3_aa: CASSSRRTGNYGYTF
cdr3_nt: TGTGCCAGCAGCTCGCGAAGGACAGGGAACTATGGCTACACCTTC

j_call: TRBJ2-5
v_call: TRBV7-2
clone_size: -
d_call: -
cdr3_aa: CASSLGSGIQETQYF
cdr3_nt: TGTGCCAGCAGCTTAGGCTCGGGGATCCAAGAGACCCAGTACTTC

j_call: TRBJ2-7
v_call: TRBV23-1
clone_size: -
d_call: TRBD1
cdr3_aa: CASRRTGGSNEQYF
cdr3_nt: TGCGCCAGCAGACGGACAGGGGGTTCTAACGAGCAGTACTTC

j_call: TRBJ2-5
v_call: TRBV19
clone_size: once
d_call: TRBD1
cdr3_aa: CASSFGTGGTETQYF
cdr3_nt: TGTGCCAGTAGTTTCGGGACAGGGGGGACAGAGACCCAGTACTTC

j_call: TRBJ2-2
v_call: TRBV7-8
clone_size: few
d_call: TRBD2
cdr3_aa: CASSTGRGRNTGELFF
cdr3_nt: TGTGCCAGCAGCACGGGGAGGGGCCGGAACACCGGGGAGCTGTTTTTT

j_call: TRBJ2-3
v_call: TRBV25-1
clone_size: -
d_call: -
cdr3_aa: CASSEATDTQYF
cdr3_nt: TGTGCCAGCAGTGAGGCTACAGATACGCAGTATTTT

j_call: TRBJ1-3
v_call: TRBV19
clone_size: -
d_call: -
cdr3_aa: CASIGRRRSSGNTIYF
cdr3_nt: TGTGCCAGTATTGGCAGGCGGAGGTCCTCTGGAAACACCATATATTTT

j_call: TRBJ2-7
v_call: TRBV2
clone_size: -
d_call: TRBD2
cdr3_aa: CASKRESTDEQYF
cdr3_nt: TGTGCCAGCAAGCGGGAGAGTACGGACGAGCAGTACTTC

j_call: TRBJ2-1
v_call: TRBV5-5
clone_size: -
d_call: -
cdr3_aa: CASRSGIISYNEQFF
cdr3_nt: TGTGCCAGCAGGTCCGGGATCATCTCCTACAATGAGCAGTTCTTC

j_call: TRBJ2-7
v_call: TRBV7-9
clone_size: -
d_call: -
cdr3_aa: CASSSQWTYEQYF
cdr3_nt: TGTGCCAGCAGCTCACAGTGGACCTACGAGCAGTACTTC

j_call: TRBJ1-5
v_call: TRBV28
clone_size: -
d_call: -
cdr3_aa: CASSFWGGSNQPQHF
cdr3_nt: TGTGCCAGCAGTTTTTGGGGAGGCAGCAATCAGCCCCAGCATTTT

j_call: TRBJ1-1
v_call: TRBV7-2
clone_size: -
d_call: -
cdr3_aa: CASSSQGLPTEAFF
cdr3_nt: TGTGCCAGCAGCTCACAGGGCCTTCCTACTGAAGCTTTCTTT

j_call: TRBJ1-1
v_call: TRBV19
clone_size: once
d_call: TRBD1
cdr3_aa: CASSPTGAGAEAFF
cdr3_nt: TGTGCCAGTAGTCCGACAGGGGCGGGAGCTGAAGCTTTCTTT

j_call: TRBJ2-1
v_call: TRBV10-1
clone_size: -
d_call: -
cdr3_aa: CASSDVYSEDEQFF
cdr3_nt: TGCGCCAGCAGTGACGTTTATTCCGAGGATGAGCAGTTCTTC

j_call: TRBJ1-5
v_call: TRBV19
clone_size: many
d_call: -
cdr3_aa: CASRSGGSSNQPQHF
cdr3_nt: TGTGCCAGTAGATCTGGAGGGTCTAGCAATCAGCCCCAGCATTTT

j_call: TRBJ1-4
v_call: TRBV18
clone_size: -
d_call: -
cdr3_aa: CASSPGPDGSGEKLFF
cdr3_nt: TGTGCCAGCTCACCAGGGCCTGATGGGAGCGGTGAAAAACTGTTTTTT

j_call: TRBJ2-7
v_call: TRBV5-1
clone_size: -
d_call: -
cdr3_aa: CASSLIETYEQYF
cdr3_nt: TGCGCCAGCAGCTTGATTGAAACCTACGAGCAGTACTTC

j_call: TRBJ2-3
v_call: TRBV29-1
clone_size: few
d_call: TRBD1
cdr3_aa: CSIMTGSGADTQYF
cdr3_nt: TGCAGCATCATGACAGGGAGTGGCGCAGATACGCAGTATTTT

j_call: TRBJ2-3
v_call: TRBV5-4
clone_size: -
d_call: -
cdr3_aa: CASSSNTDTQYF
cdr3_nt: TGTGCCAGCAGCTCCAACACAGATACGCAGTATTTT

j_call: TRBJ2-7
v_call: TRBV9
clone_size: -
d_call: -
cdr3_aa: CASSVTPSYEQYF
cdr3_nt: TGTGCCAGCAGCGTGACACCTTCCTACGAGCAGTACTTC

j_call: TRBJ1-2
v_call: TRBV5-5
clone_size: -
d_call: -
cdr3_aa: CASSLEPNYGYTF
cdr3_nt: TGTGCCAGCAGCTTGGAGCCCAACTATGGCTACACCTTC

j_call: TRBJ2-6
v_call: TRBV11-2
clone_size: -
d_call: -
cdr3_aa: CASSEYSGANVLTF
cdr3_nt: TGTGCCAGCAGTGAGTACTCTGGGGCCAACGTCCTGACTTTC

j_call: TRBJ2-3
v_call: TRBV5-6
clone_size: -
d_call: -
cdr3_aa: CASSLAVLSHTDTQYF
cdr3_nt: TGTGCCAGCAGCTTGGCCGTTTTGAGTCACACAGATACGCAGTATTTT

j_call: TRBJ2-3
v_call: TRBV6-5
clone_size: -
d_call: -
cdr3_aa: CASSERQGTDTQYF
cdr3_nt: TGTGCCAGCAGTGAGCGACAGGGCACAGATACGCAGTATTTT

j_call: TRBJ1-2
v_call: TRBV5-1
clone_size: -
d_call: -
cdr3_aa: CASGEHNRVGYTF
cdr3_nt: TGCGCCAGTGGGGAACACAACAGGGTTGGCTACACCTTC

j_call: TRBJ1-3
v_call: TRBV23-1
clone_size: -
d_call: -
cdr3_aa: CASSQSAGPGNTIYF
cdr3_nt: TGCGCCAGCAGTCAATCGGCAGGGCCTGGAAACACCATATATTTT

j_call: TRBJ1-1
v_call: TRBV6-5
clone_size: -
d_call: -
cdr3_aa: CASSADGLLLEAFF
cdr3_nt: TGTGCCAGCAGCGCGGACGGACTCCTACTTGAAGCTTTCTTT

j_call: TRBJ1-2
v_call: TRBV6-5
clone_size: -
d_call: TRBD1
cdr3_aa: CASSYQGADGYTF
cdr3_nt: TGTGCCAGCAGTTACCAGGGGGCGGATGGCTACACCTTC

j_call: TRBJ1-1
v_call: TRBV6-5
clone_size: once
d_call: TRBD1
cdr3_aa: CASSTPGQGVYEAFF
cdr3_nt: TGTGCCAGCAGTACCCCGGGACAGGGAGTTTATGAAGCTTTCTTT

j_call: TRBJ2-1
v_call: TRBV19
clone_size: -
d_call: TRBD2
cdr3_aa: CASSITSGSSISEQFF
cdr3_nt: TGTGCCAGTAGTATCACCAGCGGGAGTAGTATAAGTGAGCAGTTCTTC

j_call: TRBJ2-5
v_call: TRBV25-1
clone_size: -
d_call: TRBD2
cdr3_aa: CASSALAGVQETQYF
cdr3_nt: TGTGCCAGCAGTGCCTTAGCGGGGGTCCAAGAGACCCAGTACTTC